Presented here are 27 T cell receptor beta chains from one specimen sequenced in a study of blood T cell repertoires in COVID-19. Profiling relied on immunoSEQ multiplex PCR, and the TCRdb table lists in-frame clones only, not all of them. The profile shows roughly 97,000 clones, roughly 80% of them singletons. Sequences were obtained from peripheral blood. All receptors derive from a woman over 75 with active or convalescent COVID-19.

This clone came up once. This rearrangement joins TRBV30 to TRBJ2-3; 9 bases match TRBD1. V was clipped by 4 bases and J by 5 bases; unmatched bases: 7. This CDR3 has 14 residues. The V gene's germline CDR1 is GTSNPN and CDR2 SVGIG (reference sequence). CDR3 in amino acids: CAWTRGQGGDTQYF. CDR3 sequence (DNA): TGTGCCTGGACTAGGGGACAGGGAGGAGATACGCAGTATTTT.

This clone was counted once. CDR3 in amino acids: CASSLDSGGPGEQYF. The CDR3 bases are TGTGCCAGCAGCTTAGATAGCGGGGGGCCGGGGGAGCAGTACTTC. This chain joins TRBV11-2 and TRBJ2-7; TRBD2 matches 10 bases. V gave up 0 bases and J gave up 7 bases; unmatched junction bases: 6. Germline-derived CDR1 and CDR2 are SGHAT and FQNNGV. The length of the CDR3 is 15 residues.

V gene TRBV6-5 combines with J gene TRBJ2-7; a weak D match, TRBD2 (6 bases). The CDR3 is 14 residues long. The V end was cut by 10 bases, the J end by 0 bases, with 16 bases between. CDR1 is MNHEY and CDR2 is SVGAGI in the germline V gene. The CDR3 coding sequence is TGTGCCACCGGGGGTTTAAGGAGCTCCTACGAGCAGTACTTC. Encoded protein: CATGGLRSSYEQYF.

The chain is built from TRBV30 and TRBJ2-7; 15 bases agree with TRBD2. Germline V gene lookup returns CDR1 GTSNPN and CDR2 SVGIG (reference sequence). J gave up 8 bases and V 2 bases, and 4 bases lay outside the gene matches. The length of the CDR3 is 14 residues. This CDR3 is CAWSLGLAGGKQYF. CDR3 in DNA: TGTGCCTGGAGTCTAGGACTAGCGGGGGGGAAGCAGTACTTC. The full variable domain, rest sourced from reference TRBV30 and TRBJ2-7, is SQTIHQWPATLVQPVGSPLSLECTVEGTSNPNLYWYRQAAGRGLQLLFYSVGIGQISSEVPQNLSASRPQDRQFILSSKKLLLSDSGFYLCAWSLGLAGGKQYFGPGTRLTVT.

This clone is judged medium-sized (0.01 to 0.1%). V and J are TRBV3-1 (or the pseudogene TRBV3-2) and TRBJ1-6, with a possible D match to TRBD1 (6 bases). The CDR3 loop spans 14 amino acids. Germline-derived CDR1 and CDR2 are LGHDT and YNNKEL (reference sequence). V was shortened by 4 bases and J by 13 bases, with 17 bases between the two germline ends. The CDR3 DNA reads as TGTGCCAGCAGCCTAGCGCGACAGGCGGCCCCCCTCCACTTT. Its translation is CASSLARQAAPLHF.

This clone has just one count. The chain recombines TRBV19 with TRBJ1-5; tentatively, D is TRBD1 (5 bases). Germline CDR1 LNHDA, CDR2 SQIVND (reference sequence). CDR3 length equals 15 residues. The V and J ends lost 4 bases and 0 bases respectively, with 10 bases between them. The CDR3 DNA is TGTGCCAGTAGTAGACAGAGTATTAGCAATCAGCCCCAGCATTTT. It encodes CASSRQSISNQPQHF.

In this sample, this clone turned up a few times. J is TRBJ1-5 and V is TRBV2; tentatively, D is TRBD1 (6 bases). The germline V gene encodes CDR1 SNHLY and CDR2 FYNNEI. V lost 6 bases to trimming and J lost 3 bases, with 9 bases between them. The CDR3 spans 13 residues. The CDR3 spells CASSRGNNQPQHF. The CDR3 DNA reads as TGTGCCAGCAGCAGGGGAAACAATCAGCCCCAGCATTTT.

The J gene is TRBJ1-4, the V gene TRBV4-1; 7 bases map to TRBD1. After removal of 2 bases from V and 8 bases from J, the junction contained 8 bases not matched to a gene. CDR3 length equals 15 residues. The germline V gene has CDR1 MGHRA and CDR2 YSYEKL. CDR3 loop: CASSQSDRVGEKLFF. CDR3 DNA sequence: TGCGCCAGCAGCCAAAGTGACAGGGTAGGCGAAAAACTGTTTTTT.

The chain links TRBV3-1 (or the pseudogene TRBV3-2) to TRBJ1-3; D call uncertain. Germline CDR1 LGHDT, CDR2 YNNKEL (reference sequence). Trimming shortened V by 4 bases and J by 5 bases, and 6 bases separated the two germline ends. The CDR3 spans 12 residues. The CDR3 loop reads CASSRARNTIYF. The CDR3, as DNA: TGTGCCAGCAGCCGAGCCAGAAACACCATATATTTT.

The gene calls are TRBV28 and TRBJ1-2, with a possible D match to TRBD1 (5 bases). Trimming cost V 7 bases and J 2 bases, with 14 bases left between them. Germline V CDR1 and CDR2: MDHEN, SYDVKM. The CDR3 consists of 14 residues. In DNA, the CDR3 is TGTGCCAGCACTCTGGGGACTCTCAACTATGGCTACACCTTC. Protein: CASTLGTLNYGYTF.

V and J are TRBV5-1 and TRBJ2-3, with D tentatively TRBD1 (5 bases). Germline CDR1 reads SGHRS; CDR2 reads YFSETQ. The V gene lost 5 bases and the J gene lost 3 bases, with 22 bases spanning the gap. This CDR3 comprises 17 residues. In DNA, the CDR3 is TGCGCCAGCAGTTCGGTCTCAGGGATGGGTGTTACAGATACGCAGTATTTT. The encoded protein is CASSSVSGMGVTDTQYF.

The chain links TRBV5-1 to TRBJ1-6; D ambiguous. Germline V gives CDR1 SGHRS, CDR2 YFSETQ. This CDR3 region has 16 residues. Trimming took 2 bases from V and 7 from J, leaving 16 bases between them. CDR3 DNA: TGCGCCAGCAGCTTAGACCAGACCGCGGGGAATTCACCCCTCCACTTT. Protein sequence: CASSLDQTAGNSPLHF.

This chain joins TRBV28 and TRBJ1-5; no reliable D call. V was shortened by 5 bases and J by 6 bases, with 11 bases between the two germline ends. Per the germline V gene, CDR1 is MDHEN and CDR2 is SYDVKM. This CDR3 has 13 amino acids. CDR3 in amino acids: CASSPSSSQPQHF. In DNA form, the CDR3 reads TGTGCCAGCAGTCCTTCGTCGAGTCAGCCCCAGCATTTT. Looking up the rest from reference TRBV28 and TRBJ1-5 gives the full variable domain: DVKVTQSSRYLVKRTGEKVFLECVQDMDHENMFWYRQDPGLGLRLIYFSYDVKMKEKGDIPEGYSVSREKKERFSLILESASTNQTSMYLCASSPSSSQPQHFGDGTRLSIL.

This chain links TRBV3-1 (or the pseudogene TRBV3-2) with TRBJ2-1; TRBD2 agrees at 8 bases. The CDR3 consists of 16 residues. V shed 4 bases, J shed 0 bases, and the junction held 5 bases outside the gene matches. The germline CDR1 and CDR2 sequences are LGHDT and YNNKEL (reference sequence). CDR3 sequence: CASSRTSGRSYNEQFF. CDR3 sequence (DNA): TGTGCCAGCAGCCGAACTAGCGGCCGCTCCTACAATGAGCAGTTCTTC.

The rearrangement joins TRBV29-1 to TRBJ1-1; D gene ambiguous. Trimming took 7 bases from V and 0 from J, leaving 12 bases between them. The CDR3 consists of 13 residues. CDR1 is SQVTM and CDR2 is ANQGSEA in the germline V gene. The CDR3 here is CSGERQMNTEAFF. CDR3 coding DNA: TGCAGCGGAGAGAGACAAATGAACACTGAAGCTTTCTTT.

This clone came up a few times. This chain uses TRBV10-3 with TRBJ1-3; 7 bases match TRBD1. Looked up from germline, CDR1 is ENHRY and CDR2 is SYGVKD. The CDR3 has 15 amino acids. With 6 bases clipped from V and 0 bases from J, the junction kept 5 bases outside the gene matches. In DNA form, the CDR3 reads TGTGCCATCAGCGCCGACAGGGACTCTGGAAACACCATATATTTT. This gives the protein CAISADRDSGNTIYF.

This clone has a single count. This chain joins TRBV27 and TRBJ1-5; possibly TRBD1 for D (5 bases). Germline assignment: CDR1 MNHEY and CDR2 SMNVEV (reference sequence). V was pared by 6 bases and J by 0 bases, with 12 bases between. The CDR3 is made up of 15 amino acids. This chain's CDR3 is CASSPGLTSNQPQHF. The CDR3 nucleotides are TGTGCCAGCAGCCCGGGACTGACTAGCAATCAGCCCCAGCATTTT.

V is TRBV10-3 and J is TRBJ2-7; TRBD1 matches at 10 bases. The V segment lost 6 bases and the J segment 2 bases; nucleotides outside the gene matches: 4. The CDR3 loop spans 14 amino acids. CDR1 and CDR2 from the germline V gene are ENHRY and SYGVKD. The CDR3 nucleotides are TGTGCCATCAGAGGGACAGGGGCCCCCTACGAGCAGTACTTC. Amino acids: CAIRGTGAPYEQYF.

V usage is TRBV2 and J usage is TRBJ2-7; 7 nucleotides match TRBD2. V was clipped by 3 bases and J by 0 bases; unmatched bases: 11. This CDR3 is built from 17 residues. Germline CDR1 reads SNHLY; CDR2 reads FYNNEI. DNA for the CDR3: TGTGCCAGCAGTGAGCTTTCCCGAAGCGGGAACTCCTACGAGCAGTACTTC. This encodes CASSELSRSGNSYEQYF. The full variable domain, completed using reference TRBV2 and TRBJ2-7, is EPEVTQTPSHQVTQMGQEVILRCVPISNHLYFYWYRQILGQKVEFLVSFYNNEISEKSEIFDDQFSVERPDGSNFTLKIRSTKLEDSAMYFCASSELSRSGNSYEQYFGPGTRLTVT.

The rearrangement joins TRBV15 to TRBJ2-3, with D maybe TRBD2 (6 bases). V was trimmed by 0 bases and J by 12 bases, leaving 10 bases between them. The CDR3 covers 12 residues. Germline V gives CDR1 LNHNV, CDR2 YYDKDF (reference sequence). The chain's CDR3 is CATSRDELAQYF. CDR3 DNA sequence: TGTGCCACCAGCAGAGATGAACTAGCACAGTATTTT.

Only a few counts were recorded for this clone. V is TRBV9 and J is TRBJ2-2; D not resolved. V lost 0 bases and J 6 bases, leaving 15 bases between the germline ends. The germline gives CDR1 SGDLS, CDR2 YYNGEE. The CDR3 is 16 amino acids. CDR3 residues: CASSVGSRTGPGELFF. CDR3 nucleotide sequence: TGTGCCAGCAGCGTAGGGTCCCGAACCGGTCCCGGGGAGCTGTTTTTT.

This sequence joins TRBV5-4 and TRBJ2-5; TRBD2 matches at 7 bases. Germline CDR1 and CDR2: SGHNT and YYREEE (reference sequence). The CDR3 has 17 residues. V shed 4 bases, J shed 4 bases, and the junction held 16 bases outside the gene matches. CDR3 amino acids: CASSVGGSGALRETQYF. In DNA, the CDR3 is TGTGCCAGCAGCGTGGGCGGAAGCGGGGCCTTACGAGAGACCCAGTACTTC.

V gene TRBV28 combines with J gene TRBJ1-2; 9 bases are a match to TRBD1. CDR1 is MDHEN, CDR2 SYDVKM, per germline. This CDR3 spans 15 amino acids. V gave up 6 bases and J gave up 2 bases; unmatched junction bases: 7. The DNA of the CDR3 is TGTGCCAGCAGCCCCTGGGACAGGGCCAACTATGGCTACACCTTC. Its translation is CASSPWDRANYGYTF.

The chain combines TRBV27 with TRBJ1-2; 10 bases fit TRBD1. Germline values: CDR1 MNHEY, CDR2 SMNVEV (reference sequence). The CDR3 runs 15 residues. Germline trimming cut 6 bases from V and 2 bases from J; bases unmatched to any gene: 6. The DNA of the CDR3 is TGTGCCAGCAGACAACCGGGACAGGGGAACTATGGCTACACCTTC. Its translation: CASRQPGQGNYGYTF.

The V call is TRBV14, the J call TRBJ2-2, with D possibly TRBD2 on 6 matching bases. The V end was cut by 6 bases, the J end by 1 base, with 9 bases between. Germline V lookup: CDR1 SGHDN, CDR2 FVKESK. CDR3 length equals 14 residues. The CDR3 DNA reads TGTGCCAGCAGAAGGGGACTGAACACCGGGGAGCTGTTTTTT. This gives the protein CASRRGLNTGELFF.

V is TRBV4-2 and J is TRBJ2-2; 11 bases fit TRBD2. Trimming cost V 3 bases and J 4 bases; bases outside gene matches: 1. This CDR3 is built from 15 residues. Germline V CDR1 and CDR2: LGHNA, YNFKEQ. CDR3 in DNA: TGTGCCAGCAGCCATGGACTAGCGGGCACCGGGGAGCTGTTTTTT. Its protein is CASSHGLAGTGELFF.

Written as DNA, the CDR3 is TGCGCCAGCAGCTTGGCCCAGCGGGGGGTAGGGGACGAGCAGTACTTC. As protein: CASSLAQRGVGDEQYF. The chain combines TRBV5-1 with TRBJ2-7, with 9 bases that match TRBD2. With 0 bases clipped from V and 5 bases from J, the junction kept 9 bases outside the gene matches. CDR3 length: 16 amino acids. Per the germline V gene, CDR1 is SGHRS and CDR2 is YFSETQ. The full variable domain, completed using reference TRBV5-1 and TRBJ2-7, is KAGVTQTPRYLIKTRGQQVTLSCSPISGHRSVSWYQQTPGQGLQFLFEYFSETQRNKGNFPGRFSGRQFSNSRSEMNVSTLELGDSALYLCASSLAQRGVGDEQYFGPGTRLTVT.